This T cell receptor (beta chain) was sequenced during a study of identical twins. Trimming left V 3 bases short and J 0 bases short, with 12 bases between. The CDR3 is 15 amino acids. Looked up from germline, CDR1 is DFQATT and CDR2 is SNEGSKA (reference sequence). TCRdb reprocessed the 5' RACE reads via MiXCR and lists one record per CDR3 protein. The data hold some 1,600,000 distinct CDR3 sequences, with about 32% observed a single time. This clonotype appeared a few times. The chain carries TRBV20-1 and TRBJ1-5; no clear D gene. The specimen was cord blood. The sequence was collected from a newborn girl in good health. DNA of the CDR3: TGCAGTGCTAGCCACAGCCAGAATAGCAATCAGCCCCAGCATTTT. As protein: CSASHSQNSNQPQHF.